Below are 27 T cell receptor beta chains sequenced from a single sample in a study of neurological immune-mediated disorders. TCRdb re-called the 5' RACE reads with MiXCR, one entry per CDR3 protein. The sample shows about 21,000 distinct CDR3 sequences, 5% to 7% of them seen only once. Sequenced material: CD8+ T cells from blood. The receptors were gathered from a man younger than 30 in good health.

This clonotype appeared many times. The chain uses TRBV6-4 and TRBJ2-1; 12 bases align to TRBD2. This CDR3 is 14 amino acids long. With 4 bases clipped from V and 8 bases from J, the junction kept 3 bases outside the gene matches. Germline V gene sequence: CDR1 MRHNA, CDR2 SNTAGT. The DNA for the CDR3 is TGTGCCAGCAGTGCTAGCGGGGGGGCGGATGAGCAGTTCTTC. Translating it yields CASSASGGADEQFF.

This clonotype was detected ten times or more. The chain joins TRBV29-1 to TRBJ2-7, with D hard to call. The CDR3 has 12 amino acids. V was shortened by 1 base and J by 3 bases, with 7 bases between the two germline ends. Germline CDR1 reads SQVTM; CDR2 reads ANQGSEA. The CDR3 protein is CSVEVLGYEQYF. The CDR3 DNA sequence: TGCAGCGTTGAAGTCTTGGGCTACGAGCAGTACTTC.

This clonotype has ten or more counts. J is TRBJ2-1 and V is TRBV20-1, with 8 nucleotides matching TRBD2. V trimming: 1 base; J trimming: 3 bases; junction bases outside the gene matches: 5. This CDR3 is 15 amino acids long. The V gene's germline CDR1 is DFQATT and CDR2 SNEGSKA (reference sequence). Here the CDR3 DNA reads TGCAGTGCTAGAGTGGCCGGGGGGGTCTACAATGAGCAGTTCTTC. This gives the protein CSARVAGGVYNEQFF.

This clonotype appeared many times. This rearrangement joins TRBV6-5 to TRBJ2-7, with TRBD1 matching over 7 bases. V shed 2 bases, J shed 5 bases, and the junction held 9 bases outside the gene matches. The germline CDR1 and CDR2 sequences are MNHEY and SVGAGI. CDR3 length: 15 amino acids. CDR3 nucleotides: TGTGCCAGCAGTTACCCTAGACAGGGTTTCAACGAGCAGTACTTC. Its translation is CASSYPRQGFNEQYF.

This sequence joins TRBV9 and TRBJ2-7, with D perhaps matching TRBD2 (6 bases). Trimming cost V 3 bases and J 3 bases, with 7 bases left between them. Germline CDR1 SGDLS, CDR2 YYNGEE. The CDR3 loop spans 12 amino acids. The CDR3 loop is CASSAGGYEQYF. CDR3 sequence (DNA): TGTGCCAGCAGCGCCGGGGGCTACGAGCAGTACTTC.

This clonotype appeared many times. The rearrangement uses TRBV9 and TRBJ2-1; no clear D gene. This CDR3 has 14 residues. Per germline, CDR1 SGDLS and CDR2 YYNGEE. V was pared by 3 bases and J by 0 bases, with 7 bases between. CDR3 protein: CASSGGSSYNEQFF. In DNA form, the CDR3 reads TGTGCCAGCAGCGGTGGAAGCTCCTACAATGAGCAGTTCTTC. The full variable domain, with the rest looked up from reference TRBV9 and TRBJ2-1, is DSGVTQTPKHLITATGQRVTLRCSPRSGDLSVYWYQQSLDQGLQFLIQYYNGEERAKGNILERFSAQQFPDLHSELNLSSLELGDSALYFCASSGGSSYNEQFFGPGTRLTVL.

In its sample, this clonotype was seen many times. The chain is built from TRBV6-5 and TRBJ2-3; 14 bases are shared with TRBD2. The J segment lost 4 bases and the V segment lost 4 bases, leaving 1 base of the junction unmatched. The CDR3 runs 15 residues. The germline gives CDR1 MNHEY, CDR2 SVGAGI. CDR3 loop: CASSSGLAGADTQYF. The CDR3 DNA reads as TGTGCCAGCAGTTCGGGACTAGCGGGGGCAGATACGCAGTATTTT.

This clonotype was recorded many times. V gene TRBV9 combines with J gene TRBJ2-7; 9 bases align to TRBD1. The CDR3 spans 15 residues. The trim removed 3 bases at V and 4 bases at J, leaving 8 bases unmatched. Per the germline V gene, CDR1 is SGDLS and CDR2 is YYNGEE. The CDR3 loop is CASSASRDREYEQYF. CDR3 nucleotide sequence: TGTGCCAGCAGCGCTTCCCGGGACAGGGAATACGAGCAGTACTTC. The whole variable domain, remainder taken from reference TRBV9 and TRBJ2-7, is DSGVTQTPKHLITATGQRVTLRCSPRSGDLSVYWYQQSLDQGLQFLIQYYNGEERAKGNILERFSAQQFPDLHSELNLSSLELGDSALYFCASSASRDREYEQYFGPGTRLTVT.

This clonotype was detected ten times or more. The rearrangement joins TRBV7-8 to TRBJ1-5; TRBD1 aligns across 7 bases. Germline CDR1 and CDR2: SGHVS and FQNEAQ. The CDR3 has 17 residues. V shed 5 bases and J 0 bases; nucleotides not matched to a gene: 10. CDR3 coding DNA: TGTGCCAGCAGCATACGGGACAGAAAAAATAGCAATCAGCCCCAGCATTTT. Translated, it gives CASSIRDRKNSNQPQHF.

Many counts were recorded for this clonotype. The chain recombines TRBV20-1 with TRBJ1-4; tentatively, D is TRBD1 (5 bases). Germline loops: CDR1 DFQATT, CDR2 SNEGSKA (reference sequence). With 1 base removed from V and 6 bases from J, the gap between germline ends came to 21 bases. The CDR3 loop spans 17 amino acids. CDR3 amino acids: CSARGLMYRRDDEKLFF. As DNA, the CDR3 is TGCAGTGCTAGAGGACTTATGTACCGCCGGGACGATGAAAAACTGTTTTTT.

This chain joins TRBV9 and TRBJ1-2; TRBD1 is a possible D gene (5 bases). V dropped 0 bases and J dropped 3 bases, with 15 bases sitting between them. The CDR3 runs to 16 residues. Germline loops: CDR1 SGDLS, CDR2 YYNGEE. CDR3 protein: CASSVGNRILHYGYTF. The CDR3 DNA follows: TGTGCCAGCAGCGTAGGTAACAGGATCCTACACTATGGCTACACCTTC.

Ten or more counts support this clonotype. J is TRBJ2-7 and V is TRBV12-3 or TRBV12-4, with TRBD1 identical over 10 bases. The CDR3 contains 17 residues. V shed 6 bases and J 1 base; nucleotides not matched to a gene: 12. In DNA form, the CDR3 reads TGTGCCAGCAGCCGGGACAGGGGAATTCAAGGATCCTACGAGCAGTACTTC. It translates to CASSRDRGIQGSYEQYF.

This clonotype was recorded many times. The chain couples TRBV27 to TRBJ1-2; D gene ambiguous. This CDR3 spans 17 amino acids. Looked up from germline, CDR1 is MNHEY and CDR2 is SMNVEV (reference sequence). The V end was cut by 5 bases, the J end by 4 bases, with 23 bases between. The CDR3 DNA reads TGTGCCAGCAGTATGAGTGGGAGTCTCCCCCCGAGCTATGGCTACACCTTC. Translated: CASSMSGSLPPSYGYTF.

The gene calls are TRBV10-1 and TRBJ2-1; D not certain. The CDR3 is made up of 13 amino acids. Trimming took off 3 bases at V and 6 bases at J, with 9 bases between the two ends. Germline V gene data show CDR1 as WNHNN and CDR2 as SYGVQD (reference sequence). Written as DNA, the CDR3 is TGCGCCAGCAGTGACGGATTAGGCAATGAGCAGTTCTTC. Protein product: CASSDGLGNEQFF.

This clonotype was recorded at least ten times. This sequence joins TRBV4-3 and TRBJ2-7, with D possibly TRBD1 on 5 matching bases. CDR1 and CDR2 (germline): LGHNA, YSLEER. The CDR3 contains 13 residues. V gave up 0 bases and J gave up 6 bases, with 9 bases separating them. The CDR3 sequence is CASSQDKGIEQYF. For the CDR3, the DNA is TGCGCCAGCAGCCAAGATAAGGGGATCGAGCAGTACTTC.

This clonotype was observed many times. The chain uses TRBV27 and TRBJ2-5, with D perhaps matching TRBD2 (6 bases). V lost 7 bases and J 10 bases, leaving 16 bases between the germline ends. The CDR3 spans 12 residues. Germline V gives CDR1 MNHEY, CDR2 SMNVEV (reference sequence). The CDR3 DNA sequence: TGTGCCAGCAACGGGGGAGGTCTAGTCCAGTACTTC. Translating it yields CASNGGGLVQYF.

This clonotype has ten or more counts. One junction end does not reproduce the germline sequence, and a read error may be involved. This chain links TRBV7-8 with TRBJ1-1; D gene ambiguous. Germline assignment: CDR1 SGHVS and CDR2 FQNEAQ. CDR3 length: 12 residues. The CDR3 loop is CASSLALLKPEF. In nucleotides, the CDR3 is TGTGCCAGCAGCTTAGCGCTCCTCAAACCCGAATTT.

V usage is TRBV6-2 or TRBV6-3 and J usage is TRBJ2-1; the D gene is possibly TRBD1 (6 bases). CDR3 length: 12 residues. Deletions cut 6 bases from V and 9 bases from J, with 12 bases between. CDR1 and CDR2 from the germline V gene are MNHEY and SVGEGT. CDR3 bases: TGTGCCAGCAGGGGACCCAGGGGTGAGCAGTTCTTC. Translation gives CASRGPRGEQFF.

This clonotype was counted many times. This rearrangement joins TRBV9 to TRBJ2-5, with D unclear. V dropped 4 bases and J dropped 5 bases, with 6 bases sitting between them. Germline V gives CDR1 SGDLS, CDR2 YYNGEE. CDR3 length: 11 amino acids. The CDR3 here is CASSSGETQYF. The CDR3 region has the DNA TGTGCCAGCAGCTCCGGGGAGACCCAGTACTTC.

In regard to this clonotype: One base away lies a much larger clone, so this may be a sequencing read error. This chain uses TRBV10-1 with TRBJ1-1, with a possible D match to TRBD1 (6 bases). The CDR3 is made up of 15 amino acids. Trimming removed 6 bases at V and 4 bases at J, with 18 bases between. Germline lookup yields CDR1 WNHNN and CDR2 SYGVQD (reference sequence). DNA for the CDR3: TGCGCCAGCAGGTCCACGAAGGGGGATGGCACTGAAGCTTTCTTT. Amino acids: CASRSTKGDGTEAFF.

This clonotype has ten or more counts. V and J are TRBV5-1 and TRBJ2-1, with TRBD1 matching 11 bases. In germline, CDR1 is SGHRS, CDR2 YFSETQ. V shed 7 bases and J 3 bases; nucleotides not matched to a gene: 9. The CDR3 is made up of 16 amino acids. The CDR3 DNA follows: TGCGCCAGCCGCCCCGGACAGGGGGCAAACTACAATGAGCAGTTCTTC. The encoded protein is CASRPGQGANYNEQFF.

This clonotype was seen ten or more times. V and J are TRBV6-2 or TRBV6-3 and TRBJ1-5, with D tentatively TRBD1 (6 bases). V lost 0 bases and J 3 bases, leaving 9 bases between the germline ends. The CDR3 sequence is 15 residues long. Per germline, CDR1 MNHEY and CDR2 SVGEGT. The DNA for the CDR3 is TGTGCCAGCAGTTACTCGGGGGGCTTCAATCAGCCCCAGCATTTT. Protein sequence: CASSYSGGFNQPQHF.

Many counts were recorded for this clonotype. The J gene is TRBJ2-1, the V gene TRBV6-2 or TRBV6-3, with D tentatively TRBD2 (5 bases). Trimming removed 6 bases at V and 6 bases at J, with 15 bases between. The CDR3 runs 14 residues. Germline V lookup: CDR1 MNHEY, CDR2 SVGEGT. The CDR3 DNA reads as TGTGCCAGCAGCTGGCTAGCCCTACTCAATGAGCAGTTCTTC. Its protein product is CASSWLALLNEQFF.

This clonotype was detected many times. The rearrangement joins TRBV7-9 to TRBJ2-1, with D unclear. There are 12 residues in the CDR3. Germline V gene lookup returns CDR1 SEHNR and CDR2 FQNEAQ (reference sequence). V was clipped by 5 bases and J by 14 bases, with 16 bases between them. CDR3 DNA: TGTGCCAGCAGCCGCGGCCCCGAGGAGAAGTTCTTC. Translating gives CASSRGPEEKFF.

In this sample, this clonotype turned up many times. This chain links TRBV6-2 or TRBV6-3 with TRBJ2-3; D is uncertain. V gave up 6 bases and J gave up 0 bases, with 4 bases separating them. Per germline, CDR1 MNHEY and CDR2 SVGEGT. CDR3 length: 12 amino acids. The CDR3 here is CASSRSTDTQYF. CDR3 nucleotides: TGTGCCAGCAGCCGGAGCACAGATACGCAGTATTTT.

This clonotype was seen at least ten times. The CDR3 reads CASSLGLSNSPLHF. CDR3 bases: TGTGCCAGCAGTTTGGGCCTCTCCAATTCACCCCTCCACTTT. J is TRBJ1-6 and V is TRBV27; no definite D call. The CDR3 sequence is 14 residues long. V shed 3 bases and J shed 7 bases, with 10 bases lying between them. Germline V gene lookup returns CDR1 MNHEY and CDR2 SMNVEV (reference sequence).

This clonotype was observed many times. The genes are TRBV4-2 and TRBJ2-7, with 7 bases fitting TRBD2. The V gene's germline CDR1 is LGHNA and CDR2 YNFKEQ. There are 16 residues in the CDR3. The ends lost 0 bases at V and 3 bases at J; junction bases unmatched: 8. In DNA form, the CDR3 reads TGTGCCAGCAGCCAAGAAGCATCTAGCGGCTTCTACGAGCAGTACTTC. Amino acids: CASSQEASSGFYEQYF.